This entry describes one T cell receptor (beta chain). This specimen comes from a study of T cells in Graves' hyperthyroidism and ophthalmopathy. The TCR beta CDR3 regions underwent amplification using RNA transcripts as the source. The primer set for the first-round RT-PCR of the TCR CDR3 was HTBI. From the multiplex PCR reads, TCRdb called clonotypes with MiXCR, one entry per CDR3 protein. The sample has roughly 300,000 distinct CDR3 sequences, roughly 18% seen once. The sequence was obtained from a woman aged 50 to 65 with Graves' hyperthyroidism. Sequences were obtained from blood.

The CDR3 sequence: CASSTGGANSPLHF. The CDR3 DNA sequence: TGTGCCAGTAGTACGGGGGGGGCTAATTCACCCCTCCACTTT. The chain employs TRBV19 and TRBJ1-6, with D possibly TRBD1 on 6 matching bases. Per the germline V gene, CDR1 is LNHDA and CDR2 is SQIVND (reference sequence). Trimming removed 4 bases at V and 6 bases at J, with 10 bases between. The CDR3 length is 14 residues.